The 14 T cell receptor beta chains presented below share a single source sample, sequenced in a study of T-cell reconstitution after alpha-beta-depleted transplantation in children. TCRbeta library construction was performed incorporating unique molecular identifiers. TCRdb re-called the PCR reads with MiXCR, one entry per CDR3 protein. The repertoire holds roughly 76,000 distinct CDR3 sequences, about a tenth seen once, with over 10% in the top ten. The sequences come from PBMCs, collected before TCRalphabeta/CD19-depleted stem cell transplant. Receptor source: a boy younger than 18 with acute myeloid leukemia, due to receive a stem cell transplant.

This clonotype was counted at least ten times. The chain links TRBV5-1 to TRBJ1-2, with 10 bases lining up with TRBD1. The CDR3 is made up of 15 amino acids. Germline assignment: CDR1 SGHRS and CDR2 YFSETQ. After removal of 4 bases from V and 5 bases from J, the junction contained 8 bases not matched to a gene. CDR3 amino acids: CASSPWDRGVYGYTF. DNA of the CDR3: TGCGCCAGCAGCCCGTGGGACAGGGGCGTTTATGGCTACACCTTC.

This clonotype showed up many times. This chain links TRBV29-1 with TRBJ2-7; 11 bases are shared with TRBD1. The CDR3 is 13 residues long. Per the germline V gene, CDR1 is SQVTM and CDR2 is ANQGSEA. The trim removed 7 bases at V and 2 bases at J, leaving 4 bases unmatched. Here the CDR3 reads CSAGTGGTYEQYF. The CDR3 bases are TGCAGCGCTGGGACAGGGGGTACCTACGAGCAGTACTTC.

The V call is TRBV10-3, the J call TRBJ1-5; 8 positions agree with TRBD1. The CDR3 spans 13 residues. V trimming: 11 bases; J trimming: 3 bases; junction bases outside the gene matches: 6. Germline V CDR1 and CDR2: ENHRY, SYGVKD. The CDR3 DNA is TGTGCCGTTGGGACAGGACCCAATCAGCCCCAGCATTTT. It encodes CAVGTGPNQPQHF.

The sample holds many counts of this clonotype. The chain combines TRBV7-9 with TRBJ1-1; the D is unclear. Trimming took 6 bases from V and 5 from J, leaving 13 bases between them. The CDR3 is made up of 13 amino acids. Germline loops: CDR1 SEHNR, CDR2 FQNEAQ (reference sequence). DNA of the CDR3: TGTGCCAGCAGTCCTGATGGGGTGACTGAAGCTTTCTTT. Its translation: CASSPDGVTEAFF.

The chain has TRBV12-3 or TRBV12-4 and TRBJ2-7, with D unclear. V shed 3 bases and J shed 1 base, with 10 bases lying between them. The CDR3 is 14 amino acids. This CDR3 reads CASSLIGASYEQYF. For the CDR3, the DNA is TGTGCCAGCAGTTTGATAGGCGCTTCCTACGAGCAGTACTTC.

This clonotype was seen repeatedly, ten times or more. The rearrangement uses TRBV6-1 and TRBJ2-2; no clear D gene. V lost 9 bases and J lost 4, with 18 bases in between. The CDR3 is made up of 15 amino acids. The germline CDR1 and CDR2 sequences are MNHNS and SASEGT. CDR3 amino acids: CASTKGSARTGELFF. The DNA for the CDR3 is TGTGCCAGTACAAAAGGGTCGGCTCGCACCGGGGAGCTGTTTTTT.

This clonotype was counted at least ten times. The CDR3 region is CASSLAVELFF. The CDR3 nucleotides are TGTGCCAGCAGCTTAGCGGTCGAGCTGTTTTTT. The V gene is TRBV7-6, the J gene TRBJ2-2; D not certain. The CDR3 sequence is 11 residues long. Germline V gene sequence: CDR1 SGHVS, CDR2 FNYEAQ. With 0 bases removed from V and 11 bases from J, the gap between germline ends came to 4 bases. Combining the CDR3 with reference TRBV7-6 and TRBJ2-2 gives the whole variable domain GAGVSQSPRYKVTKRGQDVALRCDPISGHVSLYWYRQALGQGPEFLTYFNYEAQQDKSGLPNDRFSAERPEGSISTLTIQRTEQRDSAMYRCASSLAVELFFGEGSRLTVL.

This clonotype was counted ten times or more. V usage is TRBV2 and J usage is TRBJ2-2; a weak D match, TRBD1 (6 bases). V was shortened by 11 bases and J by 6 bases, with 13 bases between the two germline ends. CDR3 length: 12 amino acids. CDR1 is SNHLY and CDR2 is FYNNEI in the germline V gene. CDR3 region: CAAPKGAGELFF. The CDR3, as DNA: TGTGCCGCACCAAAGGGGGCCGGGGAGCTGTTTTTT.

Within the sample, this clonotype is medium-sized (0.01 to 0.1%). The V gene is TRBV3-1, the J gene TRBJ2-3, with D unclear. The CDR3 spans 12 residues. CDR1 and CDR2 (germline): LGHDT, YNNKEL (reference sequence). V was pared by 1 base and J by 5 bases, with 4 bases between. The CDR3 DNA is TGTGCCAGCAGCCAAGTGGAAGATACGCAGTATTTT. It codes for CASSQVEDTQYF.

The chain couples TRBV4-3 to TRBJ1-1; 7 bases are shared with TRBD1. The CDR3 sequence is 14 residues long. Germline V CDR1 and CDR2: LGHNA, YSLEER. CDR3 in DNA: TGCTGGCGCAGAGATACAGGGGACTACACTGAAGCTTTCTTT. It translates to CWRRDTGDYTEAFF.

This clonotype has just one count. The chain couples TRBV28 to TRBJ2-7, with 9 bases matching TRBD1. With V trimmed by 9 bases and J by 1 base, 4 bases remained unmatched. The length of the CDR3 is 13 residues. CDR1 MDHEN and CDR2 SYDVKM come from the germline V gene. This chain's CDR3 is CASAGQGSYEQYV. In nucleotides, the CDR3 is TGTGCCAGTGCCGGACAGGGGTCCTACGAGCAGTACGTC.

This clonotype was counted ten times or more. The chain employs TRBV2 and TRBJ2-2, with D possibly being TRBD2 (6 bases). Looked up from germline, CDR1 is SNHLY and CDR2 is FYNNEI. This CDR3 contains 15 residues. With 4 bases removed from V and 1 base from J, the gap between germline ends came to 10 bases. The CDR3 reads CASSGGNRNTGELFF. CDR3 bases: TGTGCCAGCAGTGGCGGGAACAGGAACACCGGGGAGCTGTTTTTT.

In this sample, this clonotype turned up many times. For the CDR3, the DNA is TGTGCCAGCAGTTTGGGTTCGGGCTTCTCCTACGAGCAGTACTTC. Translation: CASSLGSGFSYEQYF. This chain joins TRBV12-3 or TRBV12-4 and TRBJ2-7, with no clear D. The ends were cut back, 3 bases at V and 0 bases at J, with 12 bases in the middle. The CDR3 consists of 15 residues.

This clonotype was picked up many times. The chain has TRBV28 and TRBJ2-1, with TRBD2 matching 10 bases. Germline assignment: CDR1 MDHEN and CDR2 SYDVKM. This CDR3 comprises 16 residues. The J segment lost 5 bases and the V segment lost 9 bases, leaving 13 bases of the junction unmatched. In DNA, the CDR3 is TGTGCCAGTGGTTCGAGCGGGAGGGGGGTTAACAATGAGCAGTTCTTC. This translates into CASGSSGRGVNNEQFF.